This T cell receptor (beta chain) was identified in a study of blood T cell repertoires in COVID-19. At the level of the study: Acute and convalescent COVID-19 samples came from the United States, Italy and Spain.

Assay used: immunoSEQ multiplex PCR; TCRdb lists only in-frame clones, some missing. This sample carries 95,000 to 150,000 clones, 85% of them seen once, and the ten largest clones take more than 6.5%. V was cut by 3 bases and J by 5 bases, with 19 bases left in between. This CDR3 is built from 16 residues. Germline V gene lookup returns CDR1 MDHEN and CDR2 SYDVKM. The material sequenced was peripheral blood. This rearrangement joins TRBV28 to TRBJ1-2; D is possibly TRBD1 (6 bases). The clonotype originates from an elderly man with active or convalescent COVID-19. CDR3 nucleotides: TGTGCCAGCAGTTTGGCCGGGCAGGGGACCCCATATGGCTACACCTTC. It specifies CASSLAGQGTPYGYTF.